This TCR beta chain was sequenced during a study of Graves' ophthalmopathy and Graves' hyperthyroidism. Turning to the study itself: Before any treatment was given, at initial diagnosis, peripheral blood was collected.

This clonotype is classed as medium-sized. Its antigen is as yet unknown. Amplified material comprised TCR beta CDR3 regions derived from RNA transcripts. An opening RT-PCR round employed HTBI primers and preceded a second-round multiplex PCR. From the multiplex PCR reads, TCRdb called clonotypes with MiXCR, one entry per CDR3 protein. The data show 170,000 or so distinct CDR3 sequences, with less than 45% seen just once and roughly 6% held by the top ten. This CDR3 contains 13 residues. The germline CDR1 and CDR2 sequences are SGDLS and YYNGEE. V shed 0 bases and J shed 8 bases, with 11 bases lying between them. General observations from the study: Its predictions of ophthalmopathy progression gave the model over 65% sensitivity and approximately 72% specificity. Blood contained most expanded thyroid clonotypes exceeding 0.001 frequency.

The PBMCs had their origin in 10 ml of fresh peripheral blood. The chain links TRBV9 to TRBJ1-1; D gene ambiguous. The source of this sequence is a woman in her thirties or forties with Graves' ophthalmopathy. Sequencing was performed on peripheral blood. The CDR3 loop is CASSVEGKTEAFF. The CDR3 DNA reads TGTGCCAGCAGCGTAGAGGGTAAGACAGAAGCTTTCTTT.